The T cell receptor beta chain described here comes from a study of cytomegalovirus exposure and HLA in healthy donors. The PCR employed 60 Vbeta primers together with 13 Jbeta primers. The protocol was immunoSEQ multiplex PCR, while the TCRdb copy is restricted to in-frame clones and leaves out a portion. The data show 100,000 to 150,000 clones, roughly 10% seen once. The specimen was PBMCs. The clonotype comes from a woman aged 18-30 years in good health and CMV-seropositive.

For the CDR3, the DNA is TGTGCCAGCAGTGACTCAGGACTAGGGGACACTGAAGCTTTCTTT. It yields the protein CASSDSGLGDTEAFF. The chain is built from TRBV6-4 and TRBJ1-1; a weak D match, TRBD1 (5 bases). V lost 0 bases and J 3 bases, leaving 11 bases between the germline ends. Germline lookup yields CDR1 MRHNA and CDR2 SNTAGT. This CDR3 region has 15 residues.